This T cell receptor (beta chain) comes out of a study of CD8+CD57+ T cells in acquired aplastic anemia. At the level of the study: Mean DNA quantity obtained from sorted CD4+ and CD8+ cells was 3 to 4 ug.

Germline CDR1 and CDR2: LNHDA and SQIVND (reference sequence). This CDR3 has 15 residues. Trimming removed 6 bases from V and 8 bases from J; junction bases left unmatched: 12. This clonotype was counted many times. The template used for profiling TCR beta VDJ and CDR3 was genomic DNA. TCRdb re-called the reads with MiXCR, one entry per CDR3 protein. Of about 160,000 distinct CDR3 sequences in the sample, around 45% are singletons; the top ten hold under 1.2%. The chain links TRBV19 to TRBJ2-4, with 8 bases that match TRBD1. Sequencing was done on a sample of sorted CD4+, CD8+, or CD8+CD57+ T cells (not recorded which) from PBMCs. The receptor's source is a human donor in good health. CDR3 sequence reads: CASRAVTGTGDIQYF. The CDR3 DNA sequence: TGTGCCAGTAGGGCCGTAACCGGGACAGGAGACATTCAGTACTTC. Filled out from reference TRBV19 and TRBJ2-4, the complete variable domain reads DGGITQSPKYLFRKEGQNVTLSCEQNLNHDAMYWYRQDPGQGLRLIYYSQIVNDFQKGDIAEGYSVSREKKESFPLTVTSAQKNPTAFYLCASRAVTGTGDIQYFGAGTRLSVL.